A selection of T cell receptor beta chains follows, all from one sample in a study of T-cell memory formation after mild COVID-19. MiXCR, applied by TCRdb to the 5' RACE reads, yields one record per CDR3 protein. The table records 550,000 to 700,000 distinct CDR3 sequences, about a sixth of them present only once. Sequenced sample: PBMCs or a T cell subset sorted from them (not recorded which). The receptors come from an adult woman who had mild COVID-19 (a few samples of this study predate the infection). Cell type and time point are not known. The CDR3 runs from the conserved cysteine through the conserved F or W. A D gene is named only where the DNA matches it firmly. The size of a clone is reported for some rows only, either as once, few or many, or as a class for expanded clones.

-	TRBV21-1	TRBJ2-3	-	CASSKVGGDTQYF	TGTGCCAGCAGCAAAGTGGGGGGAGATACGCAGTATTTT
TRBD1	TRBV6-1	TRBJ2-7	-	CASTGQLTYEQYF	TGTGCCAGCACGGGACAGCTGACCTACGAGCAGTACTTC
TRBD2	TRBV24-1	TRBJ2-3	-	CATSDPGTSTGTQYF	TGTGCCACCAGTGACCCGGGGACTAGTACGGGTACGCAGTATTTT
-	TRBV6-4	TRBJ2-2	few	CASSRETNTGELFF	TGTGCCAGCAGTAGGGAAACGAACACCGGGGAGCTGTTTTTT
-	TRBV6-5	TRBJ1-3	few	CASSALSGNTIYF	TGTGCCAGCAGTGCTCTATCTGGAAACACCATATATTTT
TRBD1	TRBV5-1	TRBJ2-1	-	CASSPWDSNEQFF	TGCGCCAGCAGCCCATGGGACAGCAATGAGCAGTTCTTC
-	TRBV6-2/TRBV6-3	TRBJ2-1	-	CASTISLSSYNEQFF	TGTGCCAGCACCATCTCCCTGAGCTCCTACAATGAGCAGTTCTTC
-	TRBV24-1	TRBJ2-7	-	CATSSGSHYEQYF	TGTGCCACATCTTCAGGGTCCCACTACGAGCAGTACTTC
TRBD1	TRBV5-1	TRBJ1-3	few	CASSSQGAQSGNTIYF	TGCGCCAGCAGCTCGCAGGGGGCTCAATCTGGAAACACCATATATTTT
-	TRBV7-9	TRBJ2-7	-	CASSDPGTRGTYEQYF	TGTGCCAGCAGCGACCCCGGGACAAGGGGGACCTACGAGCAGTACTTC
-	TRBV7-2	TRBJ2-1	-	CASSLEAGYNEQFF	TGTGCCAGCAGCTTAGAGGCCGGGTACAATGAGCAGTTCTTC